The next 5 T cell receptor beta chains were all read from a single sample in a study of response to subunit inactivated influenza vaccine. From the RT-PCR reads, TCRdb called clonotypes with MiXCR, one entry per CDR3 protein. The table records roughly 700,000 distinct CDR3 sequences, approximately 15% of them present only once. Sequencing was performed on PBMCs from blood, taken approximately 15 days before vaccination. Every receptor here comes from a man aged 50-60 years who received an inactivated influenza vaccine.

J is TRBJ2-2 and V is TRBV7-2, with a weak D call TRBD1 (5 bases). The CDR3 extends over 16 amino acids. The V gene's germline CDR1 is SGHTA and CDR2 FQGNSA. V was trimmed by 5 bases and J by 5 bases, leaving 18 bases between them. CDR3 DNA sequence: TGTGCCAGCAGCCGTCTCCGGGCCCCAGGGACCGGGGAGCTGTTTTTT. Encoded protein: CASSRLRAPGTGELFF. The full variable domain, rest sourced from reference TRBV7-2 and TRBJ2-2, is GAGVSQSPSNKVTEKGKDVELRCDPISGHTALYWYRQSLGQGLEFLIYFQGNSAPDKSGLPSDRFSAERTGGSVSTLTIQRTQQEDSAVYLCASSRLRAPGTGELFFGEGSRLTVL.

V is TRBV12-3 or TRBV12-4 and J is TRBJ2-4; D remains unclear. Trimming pared 8 bases from V and 7 bases from J, leaving 15 bases between. The CDR3 is 13 residues long. This chain's CDR3 is CASCYSKGNIQYF. The CDR3 region has the DNA TGTGCCAGCTGCTACTCAAAAGGGAACATTCAGTACTTC.

A few counts support this clonotype. The genes are TRBV7-2 and TRBJ2-7; TRBD1 agrees at 7 bases. V lost 4 bases, J lost 3 bases, and 3 bases stayed unmatched. The CDR3 loop spans 13 amino acids. Germline V gene lookup returns CDR1 SGHTA and CDR2 FQGNSA. CDR3 amino acids: CASSWDRYYEQYF. CDR3 nucleotide sequence: TGTGCCAGCAGCTGGGACAGATACTACGAGCAGTACTTC.

This clonotype was counted many times. The V call is TRBV5-1, the J call TRBJ2-1; 8 nucleotides line up with TRBD2. Germline V gene lookup returns CDR1 SGHRS and CDR2 YFSETQ. CDR3 length: 16 residues. V lost 0 bases, J lost 6 bases, and 8 bases stayed unmatched. This CDR3 reads CASSLALAGIGNEQFF. CDR3 nucleotide sequence: TGCGCCAGCAGCTTGGCTTTAGCGGGGATAGGCAATGAGCAGTTCTTC.

This clonotype has just a few counts. The chain carries TRBV11-2 and TRBJ2-1; 9 bases are a match to TRBD2. CDR3 length: 15 residues. Germline CDR1 and CDR2: SGHAT and FQNNGV. The ends lost 0 bases at V and 10 bases at J; junction bases unmatched: 7. CDR3 DNA sequence: TGTGCCAGCAGCTTAGAGCGGGGGGGCCGTATAGAGCAGTTCTTC. Protein sequence: CASSLERGGRIEQFF. The full variable domain, its missing parts supplied by reference TRBV11-2 and TRBJ2-1, is EAGVAQSPRYKIIEKRQSVAFWCNPISGHATLYWYQQILGQGPKLLIQFQNNGVVDDSQLPKDRFSAERLKGVDSTLKIQPAKLEDSAVYLCASSLERGGRIEQFFGPGTRLTVL.